This T cell receptor beta chain was recovered during a study of T cell responses to AZD1222 COVID-19 vaccine. V trimming: 1 base; J trimming: 4 bases; junction bases outside the gene matches: 7. Germline CDR1 reads SQVTM; CDR2 reads ANQGSEA. This CDR3 region has 14 residues. Some clones are missing from TCRdb's copy, which holds only in-frame ones; the method was immunoSEQ multiplex PCR. The sample carries some 150,000 clones, 88% recorded once. The receptor was derived from an adult who received the AZD1222 COVID-19 vaccine. Sequenced material: peripheral blood, taken 28 days after the second AZD1222 dose. The chain combines TRBV29-1 with TRBJ2-7; TRBD1 agrees at 7 bases. The CDR3 protein is CSVEGWGQRYEQYF. For the CDR3, the DNA is TGCAGCGTTGAAGGGTGGGGACAGAGATACGAGCAGTACTTC.